The 25 T cell receptor beta chains given below trace back to one sample, sequenced in a study of Ad26.COV2.S vaccination and SARS-CoV-2 variants. The repertoire was sequenced with immunoSEQ multiplex PCR; TCRdb's copy has only in-frame clones and lacks some. The table includes more than 120,000 clones, 86% detected once. This sample comprised peripheral blood, obtained after recovery from COVID-19. These receptor sequences come from a human donor who had recovered from COVID-19.

This CDR3 reads CAWSVRGRVLTEAFF. The CDR3, as DNA: TGTGCCTGGAGTGTACGCGGCAGGGTCCTGACTGAAGCTTTCTTT. V and J are TRBV30 and TRBJ1-1; D perhaps matches TRBD1 (5 bases). Per the germline V gene, CDR1 is GTSNPN and CDR2 is SVGIG (reference sequence). The CDR3 consists of 15 residues. Trimming removed 0 bases at V and 5 bases at J, with 16 bases between.

The chain employs TRBV21-1 and TRBJ1-5. TRBV21-1 is described as a pseudogene. CDR3 length equals 16 residues. The CDR3 DNA is TGTGCCAGCAGCCGACTGGGCAGCGGATACAATCAGCCCCAGCATTTT. The encoded protein is CASSRLGSGYNQPQHF.

The chain links TRBV7-9 to TRBJ1-1; 7 positions agree with TRBD1. The germline CDR1 and CDR2 sequences are SEHNR and FQNEAQ (reference sequence). The V segment lost 11 bases and the J segment 5 bases; nucleotides outside the gene matches: 11. This CDR3 is built from 13 residues. CDR3 DNA sequence: TGTGCCGTCCGGGCAGGGGGATTTACTGAAGCTTTCTTT. It translates to CAVRAGGFTEAFF.

The chain couples TRBV27 to TRBJ1-1, with D unclear. The germline V and J ends were trimmed by 3 bases and 0 bases, with 11 bases remaining between them. The CDR3 is 15 amino acids. The germline gives CDR1 MNHEY, CDR2 SMNVEV (reference sequence). CDR3 coding DNA: TGTGCCAGCAGTTTGCGCCAGTCCATGAACACTGAAGCTTTCTTT. Amino acids: CASSLRQSMNTEAFF.

This chain uses TRBV11-2 with TRBJ1-4; perhaps TRBD1 as D (5 bases). This CDR3 spans 13 amino acids. V lost 3 bases and J lost 7, with 9 bases in between. Germline V CDR1 and CDR2: SGHAT, FQNNGV. Here the CDR3 reads CASSFRRGEKLFF. The CDR3 DNA follows: TGTGCCAGCAGCTTCAGGAGGGGTGAAAAACTGTTTTTT.

J is TRBJ2-3 and V is TRBV5-1; weak D call: TRBD2 (6 bases). V lost 5 bases, J lost 2 bases, and 12 bases lay in between. CDR3 length equals 14 residues. The germline V gene has CDR1 SGHRS and CDR2 YFSETQ. The CDR3 DNA follows: TGCGCCAGCAGACTGGGACTGGACACAGATACGCAGTATTTT. It encodes CASRLGLDTDTQYF.

The genes are TRBV7-8 and TRBJ1-4; 7 nucleotides line up with TRBD1. This CDR3 has 15 residues. Trimming removed 1 base from V and 7 bases from J; junction bases left unmatched: 6. CDR1 SGHVS and CDR2 FQNEAQ come from the germline V gene. The CDR3 is CASSLEDRPREKLFF. Here the CDR3 DNA reads TGTGCCAGCAGCTTAGAGGACAGGCCCCGTGAAAAACTGTTTTTT. The entire variable domain, with the rest obtained from reference TRBV7-8 and TRBJ1-4, is as follows: GAGVSQSPRYKVAKRGQDVALRCDPISGHVSLFWYQQALGQGPEFLTYFQNEAQLDKSGLPSDRFFAERPEGSVSTLKIQRTQQEDSAVYLCASSLEDRPREKLFFGSGTQLSVL.

This clone was seen just once. The rearrangement links TRBV28 to TRBJ1-2; TRBD1 might be the D (5 bases). Germline CDR1 MDHEN, CDR2 SYDVKM. Trimming took off 5 bases at V and 7 bases at J, with 20 bases between the two ends. CDR3 length: 15 residues. The CDR3 region is CASSNLKDTVGGYTF. DNA of the CDR3: TGTGCCAGCAGTAACCTTAAGGACACGGTGGGTGGCTACACCTTC.

V and J are TRBV19 and TRBJ1-4; D is perhaps TRBD1 (6 bases). This CDR3 is 16 amino acids long. Germline V gene sequence: CDR1 LNHDA, CDR2 SQIVND (reference sequence). V was shortened by 8 bases and J by 0 bases, with 16 bases between the two germline ends. In DNA form, the CDR3 reads TGTGCCAGTGCTACAGGGAAGAGGGCAACTAATGAAAAACTGTTTTTT. Its protein is CASATGKRATNEKLFF.

A single count supports this clone. The V gene is TRBV12-3 or TRBV12-4, the J gene TRBJ2-3; D is uncertain. Trimming stripped 3 bases from V and 4 bases from J, with 5 bases between. The CDR3 loop spans 12 amino acids. In nucleotides, the CDR3 is TGTGCCAGCAGTTTTCAGGCAGATACGCAGTATTTT. It yields the protein CASSFQADTQYF.

This chain connects TRBV7-9 to TRBJ1-1, with 7 bases fitting TRBD1. The CDR3 is 13 amino acids. Germline values: CDR1 SEHNR, CDR2 FQNEAQ (reference sequence). The V gene end was trimmed by 4 bases and the J gene end by 7 bases; junction bases not matched to a gene: 6. The CDR3 DNA reads TGTGCCAGCAGCTCCGGGACAGTTCTTGAAGCTTTCTTT. It specifies CASSSGTVLEAFF.

The chain carries TRBV10-2 and TRBJ1-3, with 7 bases aligning to TRBD1. This CDR3 has 15 amino acids. V lost 5 bases and J lost 2; bases outside the gene matches: 6. Germline CDR1 is WSHSY and CDR2 is SAAADI. CDR3 nucleotide sequence: TGCGCCAGCAGTAACTACAGGGGTACTGGAAACACCATATATTTT. Translated, it gives CASSNYRGTGNTIYF.

The genes are TRBV11-2 and TRBJ1-6; 7 bases agree with TRBD1. The CDR3 consists of 16 residues. Trimming at V came to 5 bases and at J to 6 bases, leaving 10 bases not matched to a gene. CDR1 is SGHAT and CDR2 is FQNNGV in the germline V gene. This CDR3 is CASSQGDGPPNSPLHF. The CDR3 DNA is TGTGCCAGCAGCCAGGGGGACGGACCCCCTAATTCACCCCTCCACTTT.

The rearrangement joins TRBV14 to TRBJ2-3; tentative D call: TRBD1 (6 bases). Trimming removed 0 bases from V and 9 bases from J, with 19 bases in between. Germline loops: CDR1 SGHDN, CDR2 FVKESK. The CDR3 contains 16 residues. CDR3 sequence reads: CASSQDPGARVRTQYF. In DNA, the CDR3 is TGTGCCAGCAGCCAAGATCCAGGGGCCCGGGTGCGGACGCAGTATTTT.

The chain carries TRBV6-2 or TRBV6-3 and TRBJ2-2; D not certain. The CDR3 spans 10 residues. Germline assignment: CDR1 MNHEY and CDR2 SVGEGT. Trimming pared 4 bases from V and 6 bases from J, leaving 0 bases between. The CDR3 is CASSSGELFF. The CDR3 DNA follows: TGTGCCAGCAGTTCCGGGGAGCTGTTTTTT.

This chain links TRBV4-3 with TRBJ2-2; 8 positions agree with TRBD2. Per the germline V gene, CDR1 is LGHNA and CDR2 is YSLEER. CDR3 length: 15 amino acids. After removal of 2 bases from V and 6 bases from J, the junction contained 5 bases not matched to a gene. The CDR3 DNA reads as TGCGCCAGCAGCCAAAACGGGAGGGATCCCGGGGAGCTGTTTTTT. This codes for CASSQNGRDPGELFF.

This clone was recorded a few times. The V and J genes are TRBV7-9 and TRBJ2-7; D is unclear. The germline CDR1 and CDR2 sequences are SEHNR and FQNEAQ (reference sequence). There are 12 residues in the CDR3. The germline V and J ends were trimmed by 8 bases and 0 bases, with 8 bases remaining between them. Here the CDR3 reads CASAGYSYEQYF. The CDR3 region has the DNA TGTGCCAGCGCCGGGTACTCCTACGAGCAGTACTTC.

This rearrangement joins TRBV19 to TRBJ2-1, with TRBD2 matching over 7 bases. Germline lookup yields CDR1 LNHDA and CDR2 SQIVND (reference sequence). This CDR3 is 16 amino acids long. Trimming removed 2 bases from V and 0 bases from J; junction bases left unmatched: 4. This CDR3 is CASSIQSGVSYNEQFF. The CDR3 DNA follows: TGTGCCAGTAGTATACAAAGCGGGGTCTCCTACAATGAGCAGTTCTTC.

This chain uses TRBV5-1 with TRBJ2-3, with D perhaps being TRBD1 or TRBD2 (5 bases each). Trimming stripped 0 bases from V and 0 bases from J, with 14 bases between. The CDR3 is 17 amino acids. Per germline, CDR1 SGHRS and CDR2 YFSETQ. CDR3 in DNA: TGCGCCAGCAGCTTGGCGGAGTCGGGGCTCAGCACAGATACGCAGTATTTT. Its translation: CASSLAESGLSTDTQYF.

V and J are TRBV28 and TRBJ1-5, with TRBD1 matching 8 bases. Trimming at V came to 5 bases and at J to 5 bases, leaving 5 bases not matched to a gene. There are 14 residues in the CDR3. CDR1 is MDHEN, CDR2 SYDVKM, per germline. This CDR3 reads CASSPGQGHQPQHF. The DNA of the CDR3 is TGTGCCAGCAGTCCCGGACAGGGACATCAGCCCCAGCATTTT.

This chain links TRBV4-3 with TRBJ1-4; 11 bases map to TRBD1. Looked up from germline, CDR1 is LGHNA and CDR2 is YSLEER. V dropped 6 bases and J dropped 8; count of bases not matched to a gene: 2. CDR3 length: 13 amino acids. Here the CDR3 reads CASRGQGDEKLFF. Written as DNA, the CDR3 is TGCGCCAGCAGGGGACAGGGGGACGAAAAACTGTTTTTT.

V is TRBV10-1 and J is TRBJ2-3, with TRBD2 matching over 7 bases. Germline CDR1 and CDR2: WNHNN and SYGVQD (reference sequence). The CDR3 contains 16 residues. Trimming removed 5 bases from V and 6 bases from J; junction bases left unmatched: 14. CDR3 region: CASSLGLSSGTDTQYF. CDR3 nucleotides: TGCGCCAGCAGTCTGGGACTATCATCGGGAACGGATACGCAGTATTTT.

The V and J genes are TRBV28 and TRBJ2-7, with D hard to call. The CDR3 extends over 13 amino acids. Looked up from germline, CDR1 is MDHEN and CDR2 is SYDVKM. The V gene lost 4 bases and the J gene lost 3 bases, with 10 bases spanning the gap. The CDR3 DNA reads TGTGCCAGCAGTTCCCCCGGCCGCTACGAGCAGTACTTC. The encoded protein is CASSSPGRYEQYF.

This chain links TRBV3-1 (or the pseudogene TRBV3-2) with TRBJ1-4; D is perhaps TRBD1 (6 bases). Germline lookup yields CDR1 LGHDT and CDR2 YNNKEL (reference sequence). Trimming stripped 1 base from V and 11 bases from J, with 17 bases between. The CDR3 spans 15 residues. CDR3 nucleotide sequence: TGTGCCAGCAGCCAAGGGAAGGGGGAGGGTCGGAAACTGTTTTTT. Protein: CASSQGKGEGRKLFF.

The genes are TRBV6-5 and TRBJ1-3; the match to TRBD1 covers 7 bases. The CDR3 is 16 residues long. Trimming cost V 0 bases and J 4 bases; bases outside gene matches: 6. Germline lookup yields CDR1 MNHEY and CDR2 SVGAGI. CDR3 in amino acids: CASSYSRQGEGNTIYF. CDR3 bases: TGTGCCAGCAGTTACTCGAGACAGGGAGAGGGAAACACCATATATTTT.